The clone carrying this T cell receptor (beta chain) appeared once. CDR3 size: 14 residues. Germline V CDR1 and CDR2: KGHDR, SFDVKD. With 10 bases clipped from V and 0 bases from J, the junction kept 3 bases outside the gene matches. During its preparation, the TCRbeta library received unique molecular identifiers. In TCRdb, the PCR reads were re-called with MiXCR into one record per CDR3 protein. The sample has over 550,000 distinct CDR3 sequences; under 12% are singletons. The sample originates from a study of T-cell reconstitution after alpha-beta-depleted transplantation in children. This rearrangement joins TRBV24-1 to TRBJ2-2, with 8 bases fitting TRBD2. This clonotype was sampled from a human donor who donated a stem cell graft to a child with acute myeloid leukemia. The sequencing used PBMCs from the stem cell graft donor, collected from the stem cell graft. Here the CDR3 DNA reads TGTGCCACTGCTAGCGGGCCGAACACCGGGGAGCTGTTTTTT. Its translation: CATASGPNTGELFF.